This T cell receptor (beta chain) was identified in a study of T cells expressing NK-cell markers. TCRdb reprocessed the 5' RACE reads, keeping one entry per CDR3 protein, no DNA. The listing records about 150,000 distinct CDR3 sequences. The CDR3 is made up of 14 amino acids. CDR1 and CDR2 from the germline V gene are LGHDT and YNNKEL (reference sequence). The chain is built from TRBV3-1 and TRBJ2-1. The TCR was taken from a woman aged 45-65 years in good health. The source material was blood T cells: a sorted CD56 or NKG2C T cell subset, CD4+ or CD8+ T cells, or bulk PBMC T cells (not recorded which). The CDR3 spells CASSQELGVNEQFF.